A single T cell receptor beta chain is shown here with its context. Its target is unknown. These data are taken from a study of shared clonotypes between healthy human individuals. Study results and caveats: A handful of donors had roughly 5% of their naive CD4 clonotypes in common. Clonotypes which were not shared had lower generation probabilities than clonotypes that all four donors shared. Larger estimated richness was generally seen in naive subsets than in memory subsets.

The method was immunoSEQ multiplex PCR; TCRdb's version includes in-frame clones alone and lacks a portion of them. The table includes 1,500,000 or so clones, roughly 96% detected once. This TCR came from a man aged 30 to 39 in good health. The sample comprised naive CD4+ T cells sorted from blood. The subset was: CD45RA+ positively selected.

CDR3 amino acids: CASSLGSSGGINIQYF. The CDR3 DNA follows: TGTGCCAGCAGCTTGGGTAGTAGCGGGGGAATAAACATTCAGTACTTC. The gene calls are TRBV5-4 and TRBJ2-4; 9 bases are a match to TRBD2. Germline lookup yields CDR1 SGHNT and CDR2 YYREEE (reference sequence). V was clipped by 0 bases and J by 6 bases; unmatched bases: 7. The CDR3 consists of 16 residues.